This T cell receptor (beta chain) was profiled in a study of cytomegalovirus exposure and HLA in healthy donors. The germline gives CDR1 GTSNPN, CDR2 SVGIG (reference sequence). V lost 4 bases and J 10 bases, leaving 14 bases between the germline ends. The CDR3 is made up of 13 amino acids. Amplification used 60 Vbeta primers and 13 Jbeta primers. The protocol was immunoSEQ multiplex PCR, while the TCRdb copy is restricted to in-frame clones and leaves out a portion. The sample has 150,000 to 200,000 clones, around 86% seen once. The source is a man aged 45-65 years in good health and CMV-seropositive. Material: PBMCs. The chain recombines TRBV30 with TRBJ1-6, with D possibly matching TRBD1 (5 bases). The CDR3 sequence is CAWTSGHLSPLHF. For the CDR3, the DNA is TGTGCCTGGACGTCAGGGCACCTCTCACCCCTCCACTTT.